The sequence of this TCR beta chain was determined in a study of identical twins. The study's findings and limits: Sequences that were out-of-frame, alpha and twin-shared displayed an excess of low generation probability. Modelling approaches yielded underestimates of out-of-frame TCR alpha sharing between monozygotic twins.

A single record per CDR3 protein comes from TCRdb applying MiXCR to the 5' RACE reads. The repertoire includes roughly 1,500,000 distinct CDR3 sequences, around a third of them detected once, and roughly 0.3% sits in the top ten. This clonotype has only a few counts. Its target is unknown. The V end lost 1 base, the J end lost 3 bases, and 10 bases lay between the germline ends. Germline assignment: CDR1 LGHNA and CDR2 YNFKEQ. The CDR3 runs to 14 residues. The V gene is TRBV4-2, the J gene TRBJ2-7, with D uncertain. Sequenced input: cord blood. The TCR originated in a newborn girl in good health. The CDR3: CASSQAVTIYEQYF. The DNA for the CDR3 is TGTGCCAGCAGCCAAGCGGTGACGATCTACGAGCAGTACTTC.